This T cell receptor (beta chain) stems from a study of early T cells in non-severe SARS-CoV-2 infection. Unique molecular identifiers tagged individual cDNA molecules. TCRdb fed the 5' RACE reads into MiXCR, producing one record per CDR3 protein. The table lists 80,000 or so distinct CDR3 sequences, about an eighth of them singletons. This clonotype has ten or more counts. V was shortened by 6 bases and J by 3 bases, with 12 bases between the two germline ends. Germline CDR1 SNHLY, CDR2 FYNNEI. The length of the CDR3 is 14 residues. The clonotype was recovered from an adult who was a healthcare worker with PCR-confirmed SARS-CoV-2 infection or an uninfected control (not recorded which). The sample taken for sequencing was whole blood. The J gene is TRBJ1-5, the V gene TRBV2, with D hard to call. The CDR3 here is CASRLTGVNQPQHF. The CDR3 nucleotides are TGTGCCAGCAGGCTGACGGGAGTCAATCAGCCCCAGCATTTT. The complete variable domain, with remaining parts taken from reference TRBV2 and TRBJ1-5, reads EPEVTQTPSHQVTQMGQEVILRCVPISNHLYFYWYRQILGQKVEFLVSFYNNEISEKSEIFDDQFSVERPDGSNFTLKIRSTKLEDSAMYFCASRLTGVNQPQHFGDGTRLSIL.